This T cell receptor (beta chain) stems from a study of graft-versus-host responses after intestinal transplantation. Libraries were prepared by immunoSEQ multiplex PCR; TCRdb keeps only in-frame clonotypes and omits some of them. In the table there are around 96,000 clones, 92% of which are singletons. With respect to this clone: The target antigen is unknown.

The CDR3 runs 16 residues. Germline V gene sequence: CDR1 SGHTA, CDR2 FQGNSA. V was pared by 5 bases and J by 3 bases, with 17 bases between. Study-wide findings and caveats: Some GvH clones appeared in ileal mucosa or blood before recipient bone marrow. The study associated peak circulating GvH clone levels with early post-transplant HvG declines.

The chain carries TRBV7-2 and TRBJ2-1; D ambiguous. The source was unstimulated CD4+ T cells sorted from spleen or lymph node cells, collected before intestinal transplant. The sequence derives from a human donor who received an intestinal transplant. In nucleotides, the CDR3 is TGTGCCAGCAGCCGAACGAGGCCTGTCTTCTACAATGAGCAGTTCTTC. This gives the protein CASSRTRPVFYNEQFF.